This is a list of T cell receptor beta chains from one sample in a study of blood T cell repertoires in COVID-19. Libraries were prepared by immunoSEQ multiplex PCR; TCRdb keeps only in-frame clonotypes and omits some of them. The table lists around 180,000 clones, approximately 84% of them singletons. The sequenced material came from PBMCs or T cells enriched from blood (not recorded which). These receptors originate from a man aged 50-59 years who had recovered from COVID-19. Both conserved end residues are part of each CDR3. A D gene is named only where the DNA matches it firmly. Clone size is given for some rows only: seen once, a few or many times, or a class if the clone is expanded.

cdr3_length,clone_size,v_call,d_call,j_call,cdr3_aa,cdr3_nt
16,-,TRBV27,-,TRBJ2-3,CASSPGGGGYTDTQYF,TGTGCCAGCAGTCCAGGGGGCGGGGGATACACAGATACGCAGTATTTT
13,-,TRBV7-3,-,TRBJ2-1,CASSIVHTREQFF,TGTGCCAGCAGCATAGTCCATACCAGGGAGCAGTTCTTC
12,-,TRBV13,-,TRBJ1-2,CASSLRTVAYTF,TGTGCCAGCAGCCTGAGGACAGTCGCCTACACCTTC
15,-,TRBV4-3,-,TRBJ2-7,CASSQERQPPYEQYF,TGCGCCAGCAGCCAAGAGAGGCAACCCCCTTACGAGCAGTACTTC
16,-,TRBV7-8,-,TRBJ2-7,CASSLAAVERAYEQYF,TGTGCCAGCAGCTTAGCGGCGGTCGAGCGTGCCTACGAGCAGTACTTC
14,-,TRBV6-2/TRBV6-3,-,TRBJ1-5,CASSQIRGNQPQHF,TGTGCCAGCAGCCAGATCAGGGGCAATCAGCCCCAGCATTTT
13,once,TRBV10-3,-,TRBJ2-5,CAISADGRETQYF,TGTGCCATCAGTGCCGATGGGCGAGAGACCCAGTACTTC
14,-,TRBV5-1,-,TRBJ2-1,CASSSQGRTGEQFF,TGCGCCAGCAGCTCCCAGGGCAGGACGGGTGAGCAGTTCTTC
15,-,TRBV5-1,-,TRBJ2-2,CASSFSRVNTGELFF,TGCGCCAGCAGCTTCTCCAGGGTAAACACCGGGGAGCTGTTTTTT
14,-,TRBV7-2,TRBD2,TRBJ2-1,CASAPTSGVNEQFF,TGTGCCAGCGCCCCGACTAGCGGGGTTAATGAGCAGTTCTTC
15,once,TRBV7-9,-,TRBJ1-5,CASSPSGASNQPQHF,TGTGCCAGCAGCCCCAGCGGGGCGAGCAATCAGCCCCAGCATTTT
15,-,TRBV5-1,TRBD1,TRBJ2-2,CASSEGQGYTGELFF,TGCGCCAGCAGCGAGGGACAGGGGTACACCGGGGAGCTGTTTTTT
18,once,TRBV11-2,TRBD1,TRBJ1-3,CASSLVTGVLSSGNTIYF,TGTGCCAGCAGCTTAGTTACAGGGGTGCTGAGCTCTGGAAACACCATATATTTT
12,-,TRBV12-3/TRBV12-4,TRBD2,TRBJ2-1,CASSLRLAGQFF,TGTGCCAGCAGTTTAAGACTAGCGGGGCAGTTCTTC
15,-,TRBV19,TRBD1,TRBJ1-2,CASSIAETGRWGYTF,TGTGCCAGTAGTATCGCCGAGACAGGGAGATGGGGCTACACCTTC
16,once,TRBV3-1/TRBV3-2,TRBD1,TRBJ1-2,CASSQDLRRQGSGYTF,TGTGCCAGCAGCCAAGATTTACGGCGACAGGGTTCTGGCTACACCTTC
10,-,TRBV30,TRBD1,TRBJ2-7,CAWGTGRQYF,TGTGCCTGGGGGACAGGAAGACAGTACTTC
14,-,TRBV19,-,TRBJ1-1,CASSTMTGVTEAFF,TGTGCCAGTAGTACAATGACAGGCGTTACTGAAGCTTTCTTT
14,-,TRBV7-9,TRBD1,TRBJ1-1,CASSLVGGDSEAFF,TGTGCCAGCAGCTTAGTCGGAGGGGACAGTGAAGCTTTCTTT
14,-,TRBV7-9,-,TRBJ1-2,CASSFEERGGGYTF,TGTGCCAGCAGCTTTGAAGAGAGGGGGGGCGGCTACACCTTC
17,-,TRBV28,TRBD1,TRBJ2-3,CASSSSRTGVFTDTQYF,TGTGCCAGCAGTTCCTCCCGGACAGGGGTCTTCACAGATACGCAGTATTTT
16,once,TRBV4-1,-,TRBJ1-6,CASSQDLGQWGSPLHF,TGCGCCAGCAGCCAAGATCTAGGACAGTGGGGTTCACCCCTCCACTTT
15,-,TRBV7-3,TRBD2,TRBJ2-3,CASSPLAGGTDTQYF,TGTGCCAGCAGCCCTCTAGCGGGGGGGACAGATACGCAGTATTTT
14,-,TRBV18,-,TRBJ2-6,CASSPSGKANVLTF,TGTGCCAGCTCACCATCCGGGAAGGCCAACGTCCTGACTTTC
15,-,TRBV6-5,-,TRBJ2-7,CASSYWQGPPYEQYF,TGTGCCAGCAGTTATTGGCAGGGCCCTCCCTACGAGCAGTACTTC
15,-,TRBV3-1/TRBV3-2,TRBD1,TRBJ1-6,CASTQGALINSPLHF,TGTGCCAGCACCCAGGGGGCTTTAATTAATTCACCCCTCCACTTT
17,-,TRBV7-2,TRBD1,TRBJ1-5,CASSLAGTGGSVQPQHF,TGTGCCAGCAGCTTAGCAGGGACAGGGGGCTCGGTTCAGCCCCAGCATTTT
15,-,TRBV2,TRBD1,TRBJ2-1,CASSSRGTGLNEQFF,TGTGCCAGCAGTTCGAGGGGGACAGGGCTGAATGAGCAGTTCTTC
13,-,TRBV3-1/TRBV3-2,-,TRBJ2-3,CASRREGTDTQYF,TGTGCCAGCCGAAGGGAGGGCACAGATACGCAGTATTTT
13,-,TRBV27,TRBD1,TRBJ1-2,CASSKGQNYGYTF,TGTGCCAGCAGCAAGGGACAGAACTATGGCTACACCTTC
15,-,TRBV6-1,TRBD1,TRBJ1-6,CASSDGTVAMSPLHF,TGTGCCAGCAGTGATGGGACAGTGGCCATGTCACCCCTCCACTTT
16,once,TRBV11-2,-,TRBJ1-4,CASSLGVSEANEKLFF,TGTGCCAGCAGCTTAGGGGTTTCGGAGGCTAATGAAAAACTGTTTTTT
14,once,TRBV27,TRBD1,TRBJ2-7,CASSLTGGPGEQYF,TGTGCCAGCAGTCTCACAGGGGGCCCAGGCGAGCAGTACTTC
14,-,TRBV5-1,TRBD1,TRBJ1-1,CASSLVDRHTEAFF,TGCGCCAGCAGCTTGGTGGACAGGCACACTGAAGCTTTCTTT
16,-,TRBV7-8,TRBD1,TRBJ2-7,CASSLARGQSSYEQYF,TGTGCCAGCAGCTTAGCGAGGGGACAGAGCTCCTACGAGCAGTACTTC
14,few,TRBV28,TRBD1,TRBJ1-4,CASATGQRRGNLFF,TGTGCCAGCGCCACGGGACAGCGGCGGGGAAACCTGTTTTTT
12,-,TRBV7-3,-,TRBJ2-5,CASRDPGGTQYF,TGTGCCAGCCGGGACCCCGGGGGGACCCAGTACTTC
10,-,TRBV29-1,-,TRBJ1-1,CSVGTSVAFF,TGCAGCGTTGGAACATCCGTAGCTTTCTTT
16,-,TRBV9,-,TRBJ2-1,CASSKGVAASYNEQFF,TGTGCCAGCAGCAAGGGCGTAGCGGCGTCCTACAATGAGCAGTTCTTC
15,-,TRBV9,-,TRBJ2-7,CASSRTSQGTYEQYF,TGTGCCAGCTCCAGAACTAGTCAAGGCACCTACGAGCAGTACTTC
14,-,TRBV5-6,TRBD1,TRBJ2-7,CASSRTGAPHEQYF,TGTGCCAGCAGCCGAACAGGGGCCCCCCACGAGCAGTACTTC
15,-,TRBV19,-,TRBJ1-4,CASSIGQGSVWGLFF,TGTGCCAGTAGTATTGGGCAGGGGTCGGTTTGGGGACTGTTTTTT
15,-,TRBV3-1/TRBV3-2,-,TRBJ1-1,CASTLQGRGNTEAFF,TGTGCCAGCACCCTGCAGGGGAGGGGGAACACTGAAGCTTTCTTT
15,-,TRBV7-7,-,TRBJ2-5,CASSTGRTYQETQYF,TGTGCTAGCAGCACCGGGAGAACGTACCAAGAGACCCAGTACTTC
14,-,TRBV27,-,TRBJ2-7,CASSLTALSYEQYF,TGTGCCAGCAGTTTGACAGCCCTCTCCTACGAGCAGTACTTC
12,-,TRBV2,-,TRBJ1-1,CASSIGGTEAFF,TGTGCCAGCAGTATAGGAGGCACTGAAGCTTTCTTT
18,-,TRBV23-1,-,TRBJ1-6,CASRQLGRISSYNSPLHF,TGCGCCAGCCGACAACTGGGGAGGATAAGCTCCTATAATTCACCCCTCCACTTT
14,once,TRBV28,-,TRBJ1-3,CASSPGVRGNTIYF,TGTGCCAGCAGTCCGGGTGTTCGCGGAAACACCATATATTTT
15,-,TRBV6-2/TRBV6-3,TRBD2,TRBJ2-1,CASSSGLAGGNEQFF,TGTGCCAGCAGTTCGGGACTAGCGGGGGGCAATGAGCAGTTCTTC
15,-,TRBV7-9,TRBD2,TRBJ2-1,CASSLSGGPGDEQFF,TGTGCCAGCAGCTTGAGCGGGGGCCCCGGCGATGAGCAGTTCTTC